One and the same sample provided the 18 T cell receptor beta chains below, sequenced in a study of T cell responses to AZD1222 COVID-19 vaccine. Sequenced by immunoSEQ multiplex PCR; TCRdb stores in-frame clones only, minus some. The data contain about 140,000 clones, 85% to 95% of them singletons. The source material was peripheral blood, sampled on day 0 of AZD1222 vaccination. The receptors stem from an adult in good health.

The CDR3 protein is CASGDKRGTDTQYF. CDR3 in DNA: TGTGCCAGCGGGGACAAGAGAGGCACAGATACGCAGTATTTT. The V and J genes are TRBV7-3 and TRBJ2-3, with D possibly matching TRBD1 (6 bases). V lost 8 bases to trimming and J lost 1 base, with 13 bases between them. This CDR3 region has 14 residues. Germline CDR1 is SGHTA and CDR2 is FQGTGA.

This clone was found once. The chain carries TRBV5-6 and TRBJ2-7; 10 nucleotides line up with TRBD1. CDR1 and CDR2 from the germline V gene are SGHDT and YYEEEE. V shed 1 base and J 7 bases; nucleotides not matched to a gene: 8. The CDR3 consists of 15 residues. The DNA for the CDR3 is TGTGCCAGCAGCTTGATGAGACAGGGGGCCGGAGAGCAGTACTTC. Protein product: CASSLMRQGAGEQYF.

The J gene is TRBJ1-5, the V gene TRBV15; D is unclear. Germline V lookup: CDR1 LNHNV, CDR2 YYDKDF (reference sequence). The CDR3 spans 14 residues. Trimming shortened V by 4 bases and J by 7 bases, and 14 bases separated the two germline ends. The CDR3 loop is CATSKAGSGQPQHF. The DNA of the CDR3 is TGTGCCACCAGCAAGGCAGGAAGTGGCCAGCCCCAGCATTTT.

The chain couples TRBV7-3 to TRBJ2-3, with TRBD2 identical over 10 bases. CDR1 and CDR2 from the germline V gene are SGHTA and FQGTGA. V was clipped by 2 bases and J by 2 bases; unmatched bases: 1. The CDR3 contains 15 residues. Here the CDR3 reads CASSLGTSVTDTQYF. The CDR3 nucleotides read TGTGCCAGCAGCTTAGGGACTAGCGTCACAGATACGCAGTATTTT.

The gene calls are TRBV2 and TRBJ2-1, with a weak D call TRBD2 (5 bases). Germline V CDR1 and CDR2: SNHLY, FYNNEI. V was cut by 2 bases and J by 8 bases, with 16 bases left in between. The CDR3 length is 15 residues. This CDR3 is CASSERQRLQDEQFF. CDR3 coding DNA: TGTGCCAGCAGTGAACGCCAGCGGCTTCAAGATGAGCAGTTCTTC. Combining the CDR3 with reference TRBV2 and TRBJ2-1 gives the whole variable domain EPEVTQTPSHQVTQMGQEVILRCVPISNHLYFYWYRQILGQKVEFLVSFYNNEISEKSEIFDDQFSVERPDGSNFTLKIRSTKLEDSAMYFCASSERQRLQDEQFFGPGTRLTVL.

The J gene is TRBJ1-3, the V gene TRBV3-1 (or the pseudogene TRBV3-2); D is ambiguous. The CDR3 has 13 amino acids. The ends were cut back, 7 bases at V and 0 bases at J, with 7 bases in the middle. Per germline, CDR1 LGHDT and CDR2 YNNKEL (reference sequence). CDR3 in amino acids: CASTLGSGNTIYF. The CDR3 nucleotides are TGTGCCAGCACTTTGGGCTCTGGAAACACCATATATTTT.

The chain recombines TRBV3-1 (or the pseudogene TRBV3-2) with TRBJ1-2; the D is unclear. The CDR3 runs to 15 residues. V was shortened by 1 base and J by 6 bases, with 15 bases between the two germline ends. CDR1 and CDR2 from the germline V gene are LGHDT and YNNKEL (reference sequence). This CDR3 reads CASSQGYTTYHGYTF. The CDR3 DNA reads TGTGCCAGCAGCCAAGGCTACACCACCTACCATGGCTACACCTTC.

V usage is TRBV9 and J usage is TRBJ1-1; no reliable D call. This CDR3 is 14 amino acids long. With 4 bases removed from V and 1 base from J, the gap between germline ends came to 11 bases. The germline V gene encodes CDR1 SGDLS and CDR2 YYNGEE. The CDR3 DNA reads as TGTGCCAGCAGCCCCACCGGTGGGAACACTGAAGCTTTCTTT. Residues: CASSPTGGNTEAFF.

This clone was counted between two and nine times. The rearrangement uses TRBV5-1 and TRBJ2-3, with a possible D match to TRBD2 (6 bases). Germline values: CDR1 SGHRS, CDR2 YFSETQ. This CDR3 region has 14 residues. The V end was cut by 1 base, the J end by 5 bases, with 11 bases between. The CDR3 sequence: CASSLTGAEDTQYF. DNA of the CDR3: TGCGCCAGCAGCTTGACGGGAGCCGAAGATACGCAGTATTTT.

This clone was seen once. The V and J genes are TRBV6-5 and TRBJ2-7; the D gene could be TRBD1 or TRBD2 (5 bases each). Trimming removed 6 bases from V and 2 bases from J, with 14 bases in between. The CDR3 has 14 residues. Germline V gene lookup returns CDR1 MNHEY and CDR2 SVGAGI. The CDR3 DNA sequence: TGTGCCAGCAGCCCCGGGACGGAAGCCTACGAGCAGTACTTC. As protein: CASSPGTEAYEQYF.

This chain connects TRBV19 to TRBJ2-6, with D uncertain. V was cut by 6 bases and J by 4 bases, with 7 bases left in between. CDR1 and CDR2 from the germline V gene are LNHDA and SQIVND (reference sequence). The CDR3 covers 13 residues. The CDR3 nucleotides read TGTGCCAGTAGGGCGCCCGGGGCCAACGTCCTGACTTTC. Translated: CASRAPGANVLTF.

The V call is TRBV2, the J call TRBJ2-7; 8 nucleotides match TRBD1. V shed 5 bases and J 12 bases; nucleotides not matched to a gene: 9. The CDR3 sequence is 12 residues long. Germline V gene lookup returns CDR1 SNHLY and CDR2 FYNNEI. The CDR3 region is CASSSWGDRRYF. CDR3 nucleotide sequence: TGTGCCAGCAGTTCCTGGGGGGACAGGCGGTACTTC.

The chain recombines TRBV12-3 or TRBV12-4 with TRBJ1-2; TRBD1 might be the D (5 bases). This CDR3 has 13 residues. V lost 6 bases, J lost 7 bases, and 15 bases lay in between. CDR3 amino acids: CASSTLARVGYTF. The CDR3 nucleotides are TGTGCCAGCAGCACGCTAGCCAGGGTTGGCTACACCTTC.

The chain carries TRBV23-1 and TRBJ2-3; 7 bases agree with TRBD1. TRBV23-1 is recorded as an ORF, its role being uncertain. CDR3 length: 20 residues. The junction had 20 bases not matched to a gene; V was cut back by 4 bases and J by 1 base. Here the CDR3 reads CASSRPGQPSTIFRTDTQYF. The CDR3 DNA reads as TGCGCCAGCAGTCGGCCGGGACAGCCAAGCACCATCTTCCGCACAGATACGCAGTATTTT.

This chain uses TRBV5-4 with TRBJ1-2; D possibly corresponds to TRBD1 (5 bases). Per germline, CDR1 SGHNT and CDR2 YYREEE (reference sequence). The CDR3 loop spans 14 amino acids. Trimming cost V 4 bases and J 0 bases, with 10 bases left between them. The CDR3 sequence: CASSLPGANYGYTF. The CDR3 DNA follows: TGTGCCAGCAGCCTCCCGGGGGCTAACTATGGCTACACCTTC.

V gene TRBV28 combines with J gene TRBJ1-4; D unresolved. This CDR3 contains 15 residues. V lost 6 bases to trimming and J lost 0 bases, with 11 bases between them. In germline, CDR1 is MDHEN, CDR2 SYDVKM. The CDR3 sequence is CASSRTDATNEKLFF. Here the CDR3 DNA reads TGTGCCAGCAGCCGAACAGACGCAACTAATGAAAAACTGTTTTTT.

This clone was counted only a few times. CDR3 region: CASSPGGDYGYTF. In DNA form, the CDR3 reads TGTGCCAGCAGCCCAGGGGGCGACTATGGCTACACCTTC. The chain recombines TRBV7-8 with TRBJ1-2, with 8 bases that match TRBD1. V gave up 5 bases and J gave up 3 bases; unmatched junction bases: 2. From germline, CDR1 is SGHVS and CDR2 FQNEAQ. CDR3 size: 13 residues.

V and J are TRBV5-6 and TRBJ2-7; 9 positions agree with TRBD1. The germline V gene encodes CDR1 SGHDT and CDR2 YYEEEE. There are 13 residues in the CDR3. V lost 4 bases and J lost 6; bases outside the gene matches: 5. The chain's CDR3 is CASSVTGGSEQYF. Written as DNA, the CDR3 is TGTGCCAGCAGCGTGACAGGGGGTAGCGAGCAGTACTTC.